This passage covers 3 T cell receptor beta chains from one sample sequenced in a study of cytomegalovirus exposure and HLA in healthy donors. PCR was performed using 60 Vbeta and 13 Jbeta primers. Clones were sequenced by immunoSEQ multiplex PCR, and TCRdb holds only the in-frame ones, with some missing. The listing contains 85,000 to 90,000 clones. Sequenced: PBMCs. These receptors were taken from a man in his fifties or sixties in good health and CMV-seropositive.

The chain uses TRBV7-9 and TRBJ2-7, with a tentative D call TRBD2 (6 bases). The CDR3 is made up of 14 amino acids. Germline V gives CDR1 SEHNR, CDR2 FQNEAQ (reference sequence). The V end lost 4 bases, the J end lost 2 bases, and 12 bases lay between the germline ends. CDR3 amino acids: CASSYSGVPYEQYV. The CDR3 DNA reads as TGTGCCAGCAGCTATAGCGGAGTTCCCTACGAGCAGTACGTC.

The chain couples TRBV19 to TRBJ2-5, with D possibly matching TRBD1 (6 bases). The germline V and J ends were trimmed by 8 bases and 5 bases, with 18 bases remaining between them. CDR1 is LNHDA, CDR2 SQIVND, per germline (reference sequence). The CDR3 spans 14 residues. The CDR3 nucleotides are TGTGCCAGTCAGGGGCGATCGGGCCGGGAGACCCAGTACTTC. This sequence encodes CASQGRSGRETQYF.

CDR3 protein: CASSPSGRIGRGENEQFF. CDR3 sequence (DNA): TGCGCCAGCAGTCCTAGCGGGAGGATCGGACGGGGTGAGAATGAGCAGTTCTTC. V is TRBV4-1 and J is TRBJ2-1; 11 nucleotides align to TRBD2. Trimming at V came to 6 bases and at J to 7 bases, leaving 17 bases not matched to a gene. CDR3 length: 18 amino acids. The germline gives CDR1 MGHRA, CDR2 YSYEKL.